A selection of T cell receptor beta chains follows, all from one sample in a study of early T cells in non-severe SARS-CoV-2 infection. A single record per CDR3 protein comes from TCRdb applying MiXCR to the 5' RACE reads. The sample contains over 20,000 distinct CDR3 sequences, roughly 5.3% of which appear only once. The specimen sequenced was whole blood. All receptors come from an adult who was a healthcare worker with PCR-confirmed SARS-CoV-2 infection or an uninfected control (not recorded which). Each CDR3 is given with its conserved first and last residue. Each record gives: J gene, clone size, D gene, V gene, CDR3 protein, CDR3 DNA. A D gene is named only where the DNA matches it firmly. Some rows have no size entry. The others give once, few or many, or a class for an expanded clone.

>TRBJ2-1|few|-|TRBV20-1
CSVGKTDNEQFF
TGCAGTGTAGGCAAAACAGACAATGAGCAGTTCTTC
>TRBJ1-2|many|-|TRBV6-5
CASSPPTGVFHGYTF
TGTGCCAGCAGTCCACCGACAGGAGTTTTCCATGGCTACACCTTC
>TRBJ1-1|many|-|TRBV6-2/TRBV6-3
CASSYLGPPNTEAFF
TGTGCCAGCAGTTACTTGGGACCCCCGAACACTGAAGCTTTCTTT
>TRBJ2-2|many|TRBD2|TRBV29-1
CSGRGVGELFF
TGCAGCGGTCGGGGGGTCGGGGAGCTGTTTTTT
>TRBJ2-7|many|-|TRBV10-3
CASDPTGSYEQYF
TGTGCCTCCGACCCGACAGGCTCCTACGAGCAGTACTTC
>TRBJ2-3|few|-|TRBV5-8
CASSYGGGSTDTQYF
TGTGCCAGCAGCTACGGGGGCGGGAGCACAGATACGCAGTATTTT
>TRBJ1-4|many|-|TRBV4-3
CASSQERMTVFINEKLFF
TGCGCCAGCAGCCAAGAAAGGATGACAGTCTTTATTAATGAAAAACTGTTTTTT
>TRBJ1-5|many|-|TRBV6-6
CASSPSGRPQHF
TGTGCCAGCAGTCCCAGTGGGAGGCCCCAGCATTTT
>TRBJ2-1|many|-|TRBV20-1
CSASRARIYNEQFF
TGCAGTGCTAGTAGGGCGAGGATCTACAATGAGCAGTTCTTC
>TRBJ1-1|many|-|TRBV5-1
CASSHRFRGSREAFF
TGCGCCAGCAGCCATCGTTTCCGAGGCTCCCGTGAAGCTTTCTTT
>TRBJ2-7|-|-|TRBV20-1
CSARAGGEGPGEQYF
TGCAGTGCTAGAGCCGGGGGAGAGGGGCCGGGCGAGCAGTACTTC
>TRBJ2-7|many|-|TRBV4-1
CASSQGGGQSQLGYEQYF
TGCGCCAGCAGCCAAGGCGGAGGACAGTCCCAGCTGGGCTACGAGCAGTACTTC
>TRBJ1-1|-|-|TRBV28
CASSLGPGRMNTEAFF
TGTGCCAGCAGCCTAGGGCCGGGAAGAATGAACACTGAAGCTTTCTTT
>TRBJ1-6|many|-|TRBV11-2
CASSPPIGMVKGSPLHF
TGTGCCAGCAGCCCTCCAATCGGCATGGTCAAGGGTTCACCCCTCCACTTT
>TRBJ1-1|few|TRBD1|TRBV29-1
CSVTAGGPNTEAFF
TGCAGCGTTACCGCAGGGGGACCGAACACTGAAGCTTTCTTT
>TRBJ2-5|many|TRBD1|TRBV7-6
CASSSLLGQSLTKQETQYF
TGTGCCAGCAGCTCACTCCTGGGACAGAGTTTAACCAAGCAAGAGACCCAGTACTTC
>TRBJ2-3|many|-|TRBV24-1
CATRSVVGDTQYF
TGTGCCACCAGGTCGGTAGTTGGAGATACGCAGTATTTT
>TRBJ2-1|-|-|TRBV7-2
CASSLGREQFF
TGTGCCAGCAGCCTAGGGCGTGAGCAGTTCTTC
>TRBJ2-2|-|TRBD1|TRBV23-1
CASSQSGTGALVNTGELFF
TGCGCCAGCAGTCAATCGGGCACAGGGGCCCTCGTTAACACCGGGGAGCTGTTTTTT
>TRBJ1-5|medium-sized|-|TRBV19
CASSTGVNQPQHF
TGTGCCAGTAGTACAGGGGTCAATCAGCCCCAGCATTTT
>TRBJ2-7|few|TRBD2|TRBV28
CASSRPLRLAGTEQYF
TGTGCCAGCAGCCGACCCCTGAGGCTAGCGGGGACCGAGCAGTACTTC
>TRBJ2-1|many|-|TRBV11-2
CASSLRVDEQFF
TGTGCCAGCAGCCTTAGGGTCGATGAGCAGTTCTTC
>TRBJ2-3|many|TRBD2|TRBV12-3/TRBV12-4
CASSVTSGGGTDTQYF
TGTGCCAGCAGTGTAACTAGCGGGGGGGGCACAGATACGCAGTATTTT
>TRBJ2-2|once|-|TRBV5-1
CASSRDSPNTGELFF
TGCGCCAGCAGCCGGGACTCACCGAACACCGGGGAGCTGTTTTTT
>TRBJ2-3|few|TRBD2|TRBV4-2
CASSQSSGGRTDTQYF
TGTGCCAGCAGCCAGTCAAGCGGGGGACGCACAGATACGCAGTATTTT
>TRBJ2-7|many|-|TRBV21-1
CASSKAIRMSSYEQYF
TGTGCCAGCAGCAAAGCGATACGGATGAGCTCCTACGAGCAGTACTTC